Following are 30 T cell receptor beta chains from one sample sequenced in a study of response to subunit inactivated influenza vaccine. TCRdb recomputed calls from the RT-PCR reads with MiXCR, one row per CDR3 protein. Among around 750,000 distinct CDR3 sequences listed, 21% were seen once. The sequencing here drew on PBMCs from blood, taken less than 6 days after vaccination. These TCRs come from a man in his fifties who received an inactivated influenza vaccine.

The table lists this clonotype with a few counts. This sequence joins TRBV9 and TRBJ2-5, with unresolved D. The V gene lost 0 bases and the J gene lost 3 bases, with 12 bases spanning the gap. The length of the CDR3 is 15 residues. Germline loops: CDR1 SGDLS, CDR2 YYNGEE. The CDR3 DNA follows: TGTGCCAGCAGCGTAGGATCGGGTAGGGAAGAGACCCAGTACTTC. Its translation: CASSVGSGREETQYF.

This clonotype was found many times. The chain carries TRBV4-2 and TRBJ2-1; 11 bases fit TRBD2. The CDR3 runs to 16 residues. J gave up 4 bases and V 4 bases, and 6 bases lay outside the gene matches. CDR1 is LGHNA, CDR2 YNFKEQ, per germline. The CDR3 coding sequence is TGTGCCAGCAGCCTCGTAGCGGGGGGGGGATACAATGAGCAGTTCTTC. Translation gives CASSLVAGGGYNEQFF.

This clonotype was counted ten times or more. This sequence joins TRBV28 and TRBJ2-1; D is unresolved. Germline V lookup: CDR1 MDHEN, CDR2 SYDVKM. V was trimmed by 3 bases and J by 8 bases, leaving 5 bases between them. CDR3 length: 11 residues. CDR3 residues: CASSFRYEQFF. The CDR3 DNA sequence: TGTGCCAGCAGTTTTAGGTATGAGCAGTTCTTC.

This sequence joins TRBV6-1 and TRBJ1-5; D unclear. The CDR3 runs to 12 residues. Germline assignment: CDR1 MNHNS and CDR2 SASEGT. The ends were cut back, 3 bases at V and 6 bases at J, with 6 bases in the middle. The CDR3 bases are TGTGCCAGCAGTGACAGCGCTCAGCCCCAGCATTTT. It is translated as CASSDSAQPQHF.

This clonotype was recorded at least ten times. The chain has TRBV12-3 or TRBV12-4 and TRBJ2-5; D may match TRBD1 or TRBD2 (5 bases each). Trimming cost V 6 bases and J 4 bases, with 12 bases left between them. The CDR3 contains 13 residues. The CDR3 DNA reads TGTGCCAGCAGGGGCACAGGACTAGAGACCCAGTACTTC. This sequence encodes CASRGTGLETQYF.

This clonotype was counted only a few times. J is TRBJ2-1 and V is TRBV7-2, with D perhaps matching TRBD2 (6 bases). V was clipped by 5 bases and J by 0 bases, with 11 bases between them. The CDR3 sequence is 15 residues long. Germline-derived CDR1 and CDR2 are SGHTA and FQGNSA. This CDR3 is CASSASVASYNEQFF. DNA for the CDR3: TGTGCCAGCAGCGCTAGCGTAGCCTCCTACAATGAGCAGTTCTTC.

This clonotype was recorded a few times. This rearrangement joins TRBV20-1 to TRBJ2-4; 8 bases align to TRBD1. This CDR3 has 14 amino acids. Germline assignment: CDR1 DFQATT and CDR2 SNEGSKA (reference sequence). The ends lost 6 bases at V and 1 base at J; junction bases unmatched: 5. CDR3 sequence (DNA): TGCAGTGCAAAGACAGGGGAGGCCAAAAACATTCAGTACTTC. Translated, it gives CSAKTGEAKNIQYF.

V is TRBV12-3 or TRBV12-4 and J is TRBJ2-3; D call uncertain. Trimming removed 6 bases from V and 0 bases from J, with 7 bases in between. This CDR3 has 13 residues. The CDR3 DNA reads as TGTGCCAGCAGATCGATGAGCACAGATACGCAGTATTTT. It codes for CASRSMSTDTQYF.

This clonotype showed up many times. The genes are TRBV10-3 and TRBJ2-1, with D unresolved. The CDR3 totals 14 residues. Trimming removed 3 bases from V and 0 bases from J, with 6 bases in between. CDR1 and CDR2 (germline): ENHRY, SYGVKD. CDR3 sequence reads: CAISERSSYNEQFF. The DNA of the CDR3 is TGTGCCATCAGTGAACGGAGCTCCTACAATGAGCAGTTCTTC.

This clonotype was counted between two and nine times. This chain joins TRBV7-9 and TRBJ1-4; no definite D call. The V gene lost 7 bases and the J gene lost 8 bases, with 20 bases spanning the gap. CDR3 size: 15 residues. CDR1 is SEHNR, CDR2 FQNEAQ, per germline (reference sequence). CDR3 protein: CASTRRINTGEKLFF. The CDR3 region has the DNA TGTGCCAGCACCCGCAGGATCAACACGGGCGAAAAACTGTTTTTT.

The chain has TRBV6-2 or TRBV6-3 and TRBJ2-7; 9 bases are shared with TRBD2. This CDR3 is built from 15 residues. From germline, CDR1 is MNHEY and CDR2 SVGEGT. Unmatched junction bases numbered 11, after V lost 5 bases and J lost 6 bases. The CDR3 reads CASSDEFSGRSEQYF. The CDR3 DNA sequence: TGTGCCAGCAGTGACGAGTTTAGCGGGAGATCCGAGCAGTACTTC.

The chain uses TRBV5-5 and TRBJ2-6; TRBD1 matches at 7 bases. The J segment lost 2 bases and the V segment lost 4 bases, leaving 3 bases of the junction unmatched. Looked up from germline, CDR1 is SGHKS and CDR2 is YYEKEE (reference sequence). The CDR3 is made up of 15 amino acids. As DNA, the CDR3 is TGTGCCAGCAGCGTGACAGGGCCTGGGGCCAACGTCCTGACTTTC. This translates into CASSVTGPGANVLTF.

The gene calls are TRBV7-9 and TRBJ1-1, with D unresolved. Germline V lookup: CDR1 SEHNR, CDR2 FQNEAQ (reference sequence). The CDR3 is 11 residues long. V lost 3 bases, J lost 7 bases, and 6 bases lay in between. The CDR3 loop is CASSFPFEAFF. CDR3 in DNA: TGTGCCAGCAGCTTTCCTTTTGAAGCTTTCTTT.

The V gene is TRBV20-1, the J gene TRBJ1-1; D is unclear. CDR1 is DFQATT, CDR2 SNEGSKA, per germline (reference sequence). The CDR3 covers 13 residues. The V end lost 4 bases, the J end lost 1 base, and 10 bases lay between the germline ends. This chain's CDR3 is CSATKIRNTEAFF. Here the CDR3 DNA reads TGCAGTGCTACCAAAATCAGGAACACTGAAGCTTTCTTT.

V and J are TRBV4-3 and TRBJ2-1, with a weak D call TRBD1 (6 bases). Trimming shortened V by 4 bases and J by 10 bases, and 17 bases separated the two germline ends. CDR3 length: 14 residues. The germline V gene encodes CDR1 LGHNA and CDR2 YSLEER. This CDR3 is CASSPGHTKEEQFF. The CDR3 region has the DNA TGCGCCAGCAGCCCGGGACACACGAAGGAGGAGCAGTTCTTC.

This clonotype came up a few times. This sequence joins TRBV19 and TRBJ1-1, with 9 bases lining up with TRBD1. CDR3 size: 14 residues. J lost 4 bases, V lost 8 bases, and 8 bases had no gene match. In germline, CDR1 is LNHDA, CDR2 SQIVND (reference sequence). The CDR3, as DNA: TGTGCCAGTGGGACAGGGAGACTGAGCACTGAAGCTTTCTTT. It is translated as CASGTGRLSTEAFF. Together with reference TRBV19 and TRBJ1-1, the CDR3 gives the full variable domain: DGGITQSPKYLFRKEGQNVTLSCEQNLNHDAMYWYRQDPGQGLRLIYYSQIVNDFQKGDIAEGYSVSREKKESFPLTVTSAQKNPTAFYLCASGTGRLSTEAFFGQGTRLTVV.

V and J are TRBV7-9 and TRBJ1-2, with 7 nucleotides matching TRBD1. Trimming at V came to 5 bases and at J to 8 bases, leaving 17 bases not matched to a gene. The CDR3 contains 16 residues. Germline CDR1 and CDR2: SEHNR and FQNEAQ (reference sequence). The DNA of the CDR3 is TGTGCCAGCAGCCTCCTTGGGGACAGAGGATCCCCGGGCTACACCTTC. Translating it yields CASSLLGDRGSPGYTF.

The rearrangement links TRBV7-2 to TRBJ1-2; 11 nucleotides match TRBD1. V shed 5 bases and J 4 bases; nucleotides not matched to a gene: 6. Germline V lookup: CDR1 SGHTA, CDR2 FQGNSA. The CDR3 loop spans 15 amino acids. CDR3 sequence reads: CASSPRTGGSYGYTF. Here the CDR3 DNA reads TGTGCCAGCAGCCCGAGGACAGGGGGCAGCTATGGCTACACCTTC.

This chain connects TRBV20-1 to TRBJ2-3; 10 bases match TRBD1. The CDR3 loop spans 14 amino acids. Germline lookup yields CDR1 DFQATT and CDR2 SNEGSKA (reference sequence). The V and J ends lost 5 bases and 4 bases, in that order; junction bases with no gene match: 6. The CDR3 is CSAFRQGAADTQYF. In DNA, the CDR3 is TGCAGTGCTTTCAGACAGGGGGCAGCAGATACGCAGTATTTT.

This clonotype has only a few counts. The chain couples TRBV7-9 to TRBJ2-5, with D possibly being TRBD1 (6 bases). The germline V gene encodes CDR1 SEHNR and CDR2 FQNEAQ (reference sequence). The CDR3 spans 15 residues. V was cut by 2 bases and J by 6 bases, with 16 bases left in between. The CDR3, as DNA: TGTGCCAGCAGCTTATTTTCAGGGGATGTCCAGACCCAGTACTTC. Encoded protein: CASSLFSGDVQTQYF.

The chain combines TRBV6-5 with TRBJ2-4; 9 nucleotides match TRBD1. Looked up from germline, CDR1 is MNHEY and CDR2 is SVGAGI. The CDR3 is 17 residues long. The ends lost 3 bases at V and 0 bases at J; junction bases unmatched: 6. The CDR3 coding sequence is TGTGCCAGCAGTTATATCTCGGGACAGGGAGCCAAAAACATTCAGTACTTC. It is translated as CASSYISGQGAKNIQYF.

The chain couples TRBV5-1 to TRBJ2-5; D perhaps matches TRBD1 (6 bases). The germline V gene has CDR1 SGHRS and CDR2 YFSETQ. The V end was cut by 0 bases, the J end by 5 bases, with 14 bases between. The CDR3 has 15 residues. The CDR3 region has the DNA TGCGCCAGCAGCTTGGCAAACAGGGTGTACGAGACCCAGTACTTC. Its protein product is CASSLANRVYETQYF.

The V gene is TRBV5-3, the J gene TRBJ2-6, with a possible D match to TRBD1 (5 bases). TRBV5-3 is noted as an ORF with a role that remains uncertain. Trimming removed 1 base at V and 3 bases at J, with 14 bases between. CDR3 length: 17 residues. The CDR3 region is CARSLLDQGFGANVLTF. DNA for the CDR3: TGTGCCAGAAGCTTGTTGGATCAGGGATTTGGGGCCAACGTCCTGACTTTC.

This chain joins TRBV20-1 and TRBJ1-1, with D maybe TRBD1 (5 bases). CDR1 and CDR2 (germline): DFQATT, SNEGSKA (reference sequence). V was cut by 0 bases and J by 1 base, with 9 bases left in between. This CDR3 spans 14 amino acids. DNA for the CDR3: TGCAGTGCTAGAGATAGGACAACGAACACTGAAGCTTTCTTT. Translation: CSARDRTTNTEAFF.

The chain carries TRBV12-3 or TRBV12-4 and TRBJ1-5, with 9 bases that match TRBD1. V dropped 5 bases and J dropped 6; count of bases not matched to a gene: 11. CDR3 size: 16 residues. This CDR3 is CASSPGTGRSPQPQHF. The CDR3 nucleotides read TGTGCCAGCAGTCCCGGGACAGGGCGTTCCCCTCAGCCCCAGCATTTT.

In DNA, the CDR3 is TGCGCCAGCAGTGGGGCGAGTGGCGAGCAGTTCTTC. Its protein product is CASSGASGEQFF. This chain connects TRBV10-1 to TRBJ2-1; D ambiguous. The germline V and J ends were trimmed by 4 bases and 10 bases, with 11 bases remaining between them. The germline V gene encodes CDR1 WNHNN and CDR2 SYGVQD (reference sequence). This CDR3 comprises 12 residues.

Concerning this clonotype itself: Germline is not matched at one junction end, which may reflect a read error. This rearrangement joins TRBV20-1 to TRBJ2-7, with unresolved D. Germline V lookup: CDR1 DFQATT, CDR2 SNEGSKA (reference sequence). The CDR3 is 13 residues long. The CDR3 bases are TGCAGTGCTAGAGGTGGCAGCTCCTCCGAGCAGTACTTC. Protein sequence: CSARGGSSSEQYF.

The chain uses TRBV7-2 and TRBJ2-7; D is possibly TRBD2 (5 bases). Looked up from germline, CDR1 is SGHTA and CDR2 is FQGNSA. The V end lost 1 base, the J end lost 1 base, and 8 bases lay between the germline ends. The CDR3 covers 14 residues. The CDR3 region is CASSLERLSYEQYF. Written as DNA, the CDR3 is TGTGCCAGCAGCTTAGAGCGGTTATCCTACGAGCAGTACTTC.

In this sample, this clonotype turned up a few times. The chain joins TRBV10-3 to TRBJ2-7; 7 positions match TRBD1. The V segment lost 0 bases and the J segment 3 bases; nucleotides outside the gene matches: 2. In germline, CDR1 is ENHRY, CDR2 SYGVKD. The CDR3 extends over 14 amino acids. Here the CDR3 DNA reads TGTGCCATCAGTGAGTCGGGACAGTTCTACGAGCAGTACTTC. Encoded protein: CAISESGQFYEQYF.

The chain combines TRBV10-1 with TRBJ2-2; D ambiguous. Germline lookup yields CDR1 WNHNN and CDR2 SYGVQD (reference sequence). There are 14 residues in the CDR3. The V and J ends lost 4 bases and 0 bases respectively, with 6 bases between them. Written as DNA, the CDR3 is TGCGCCAGCAGTGCCATTTCGAACACCGGGGAGCTGTTTTTT. It yields the protein CASSAISNTGELFF.